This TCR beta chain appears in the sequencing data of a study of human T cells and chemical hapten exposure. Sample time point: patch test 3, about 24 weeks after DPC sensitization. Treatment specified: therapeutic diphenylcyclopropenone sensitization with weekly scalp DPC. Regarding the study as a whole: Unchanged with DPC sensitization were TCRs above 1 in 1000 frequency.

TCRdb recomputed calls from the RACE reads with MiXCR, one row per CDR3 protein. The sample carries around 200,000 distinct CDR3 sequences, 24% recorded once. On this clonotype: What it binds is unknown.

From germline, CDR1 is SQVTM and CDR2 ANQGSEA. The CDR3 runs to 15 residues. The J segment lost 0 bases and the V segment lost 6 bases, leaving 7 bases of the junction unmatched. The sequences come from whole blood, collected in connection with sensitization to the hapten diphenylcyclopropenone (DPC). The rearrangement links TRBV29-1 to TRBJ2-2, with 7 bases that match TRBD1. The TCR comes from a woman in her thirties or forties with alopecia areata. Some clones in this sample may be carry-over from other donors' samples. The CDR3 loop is CSVGGQDTNTGELFF. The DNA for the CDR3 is TGCAGCGTAGGCGGACAGGACACGAACACCGGGGAGCTGTTTTTT.